The 20 T cell receptor beta chains below were found in one sample sequenced in a study of vaccination effects on CD4 cells after COVID-19. Their antigen targets remain unknown. Here immunoSEQ multiplex PCR was the method, and the copy in TCRdb shows in-frame clones only, minus some. The sample lists 60,000 to 65,000 clones, approximately 71% occurring once. Viral peptide pools were used in the ViraFEST assay to expand antigen-specific CD4+ T cells, and sequencing came afterward. Isolating CD4+ T cells followed about 10 days of culture. In the vaccine recipients, nucleocapsid antibodies were negative and there was no prior SARS-CoV-2 infection. The sample here was CD4+ T cells from PBMCs cultured with HCoV-OC43 spike peptides, taken before COVID-19 vaccination. As to subset: HCoV-OC43 spike overlapping peptide pool stimulation. The receptors were gathered from a human donor who received a COVID-19 vaccine.

This clone has just one count. V usage is TRBV5-6 and J usage is TRBJ2-1; D not certain. Germline V lookup: CDR1 SGHDT, CDR2 YYEEEE. This CDR3 has 15 amino acids. The ends were cut back, 4 bases at V and 0 bases at J, with 11 bases in the middle. The CDR3 DNA follows: TGTGCCAGCAGCCCCCTCGTGGGCTCCTACAATGAGCAGTTCTTC. Amino acids: CASSPLVGSYNEQFF.

This rearrangement joins TRBV5-1 to TRBJ2-1; 8 bases agree with TRBD2. This CDR3 region has 16 residues. Germline CDR1 and CDR2: SGHRS and YFSETQ. J lost 0 bases, V lost 4 bases, and 6 bases had no gene match. CDR3 loop: CASSPGGAASYNEQFF. As DNA, the CDR3 is TGCGCCAGCAGCCCGGGGGGGGCGGCCTCCTACAATGAGCAGTTCTTC.

J is TRBJ2-3 and V is TRBV2; D is possibly TRBD1 (5 bases). From germline, CDR1 is SNHLY and CDR2 FYNNEI. V gave up 1 base and J gave up 9 bases, with 8 bases separating them. This CDR3 has 12 residues. The CDR3 DNA reads as TGTGCCAGCAGTGAAGAGGACACAACGCAGTATTTT. Translation gives CASSEEDTTQYF.

The chain joins TRBV19 to TRBJ2-5, with 7 bases fitting TRBD2. The germline CDR1 and CDR2 sequences are LNHDA and SQIVND (reference sequence). The CDR3 is 14 amino acids. With V trimmed by 7 bases and J by 5 bases, 10 bases remained unmatched. The CDR3 region is CASTLSGWGETQYF. CDR3 sequence (DNA): TGTGCCAGTACCCTTAGCGGGTGGGGGGAGACCCAGTACTTC.

The gene calls are TRBV5-1 and TRBJ1-2, with 8 nucleotides matching TRBD1. The CDR3 length is 16 residues. J gave up 6 bases and V 1 base, and 11 bases lay outside the gene matches. CDR1 SGHRS and CDR2 YFSETQ come from the germline V gene. The CDR3 DNA sequence: TGCGCCAGCAGCTTGATCGGACAGGGCGGATCGGATGGCTACACCTTC. Translating it yields CASSLIGQGGSDGYTF.

J is TRBJ2-7 and V is TRBV27; D remains unclear. The CDR3 spans 14 residues. The V end lost 8 bases, the J end lost 2 bases, and 16 bases lay between the germline ends. Per the germline V gene, CDR1 is MNHEY and CDR2 is SMNVEV (reference sequence). The CDR3 nucleotides are TGTGCCAGCTGGAAACACTCTGCGGCCTACGAGCAGTACGTC. Residues: CASWKHSAAYEQYV.

The chain joins TRBV5-1 to TRBJ2-3; 13 bases are shared with TRBD2. Germline V gene data show CDR1 as SGHRS and CDR2 as YFSETQ. The CDR3 has 17 residues. V trimming: 5 bases; J trimming: 3 bases; junction bases outside the gene matches: 9. The CDR3, as DNA: TGCGCCAGCAGAATGGGACTAGCGGGGTTCGAGACAGATACGCAGTATTTT. Amino acid sequence: CASRMGLAGFETDTQYF.

The chain has TRBV6-6 and TRBJ2-7; TRBD1 matches 9 bases. The CDR3 consists of 15 residues. The V and J ends lost 5 bases and 3 bases, in that order; junction bases with no gene match: 8. Germline CDR1 reads MNHNY; CDR2 reads SVGAGI (reference sequence). CDR3 region: CASSLSPTGGYEQYV. CDR3 coding DNA: TGTGCCAGCAGTCTCTCCCCGACAGGGGGCTACGAGCAGTACGTC.

The V call is TRBV6-6, the J call TRBJ2-3; TRBD1 agrees at 7 bases. Germline trimming cut 2 bases from V and 2 bases from J; bases unmatched to any gene: 4. Germline assignment: CDR1 MNHNY and CDR2 SVGAGI (reference sequence). The CDR3 sequence is 15 residues long. The CDR3 loop is CASSYLGQSTDTQYF. CDR3 coding DNA: TGTGCCAGCAGTTACCTGGGACAGTCCACAGATACGCAGTATTTT.

This rearrangement joins TRBV2 to TRBJ1-1; 7 positions agree with TRBD1. Unmatched junction bases numbered 4, after V lost 6 bases and J lost 0 bases. The V gene's germline CDR1 is SNHLY and CDR2 FYNNEI. The CDR3 runs to 14 residues. The CDR3 reads CASSADRMNTEAFF. CDR3 sequence (DNA): TGTGCCAGCAGCGCGGACAGGATGAACACTGAAGCTTTCTTT.

The chain links TRBV18 to TRBJ2-5; D gene uncertain. In germline, CDR1 is KGHSH, CDR2 LQKENI. V shed 2 bases and J shed 5 bases, with 12 bases lying between them. CDR3 size: 14 residues. CDR3 DNA: TGTGCCAGCTCACCAAGGCCCGTCTGGGAGACCCAGTACTTC. Encoded protein: CASSPRPVWETQYF. The whole variable domain, filled in from reference TRBV18 and TRBJ2-5, reads NAGVMQNPRHLVRRRGQEARLRCSPMKGHSHVYWYRQLPEEGLKFMVYLQKENIIDESGMPKERFSAEFPKEGPSILRIQQVVRGDSAAYFCASSPRPVWETQYFGPGTRLLVL.

The V call is TRBV6-5, the J call TRBJ1-5, with TRBD1 matching 7 bases. V lost 6 bases to trimming and J lost 2 bases; unmatched junction nucleotides: 7. This CDR3 has 15 amino acids. CDR1 is MNHEY, CDR2 SVGAGI, per germline. The DNA of the CDR3 is TGTGCCAGCAGACTACAGGGGTCTGGCAATCAGCCCCAGCATTTT. Translation: CASRLQGSGNQPQHF.

The chain links TRBV27 to TRBJ1-2, with D maybe TRBD1 (6 bases). Trimming cost V 4 bases and J 4 bases, with 10 bases left between them. Germline CDR1 is MNHEY and CDR2 is SMNVEV (reference sequence). This CDR3 is built from 13 residues. CDR3 DNA: TGTGCCAGCAGTTCAACAGGGACCTATGGCTACACCTTC. Encoded protein: CASSSTGTYGYTF.

This clone was seen only a few times. J is TRBJ1-2 and V is TRBV5-1; the match to TRBD1 covers 8 bases. With 2 bases clipped from V and 7 bases from J, the junction kept 4 bases outside the gene matches. The CDR3 runs to 13 residues. Germline V gives CDR1 SGHRS, CDR2 YFSETQ. The CDR3 sequence is CASSLGQGLGYTF. The CDR3 DNA is TGCGCCAGCAGCTTAGGACAGGGACTTGGCTACACCTTC. Full variable domain (missing parts from reference TRBV5-1 and TRBJ1-2): KAGVTQTPRYLIKTRGQQVTLSCSPISGHRSVSWYQQTPGQGLQFLFEYFSETQRNKGNFPGRFSGRQFSNSRSEMNVSTLELGDSALYLCASSLGQGLGYTFGSGTRLTVV.

V and J are TRBV7-3 and TRBJ2-5, with D possibly called TRBD1 or TRBD2 (5 bases each). This CDR3 is 15 amino acids long. Looked up from germline, CDR1 is SGHTA and CDR2 is FQGTGA. Trimming pared 0 bases from V and 1 base from J, leaving 9 bases between. This chain's CDR3 is CASSLTGGGQETQYF. Here the CDR3 DNA reads TGTGCCAGCAGCTTAACGGGTGGGGGCCAAGAGACCCAGTACTTC.

The V call is TRBV24-1, the J call TRBJ2-3, with D tentatively TRBD1 (6 bases). Between the trimmed V and J ends, which lost 8 bases and 2 bases, there was a span of 10 bases. The CDR3 contains 13 residues. CDR1 is KGHDR, CDR2 SFDVKD, per germline. CDR3 in DNA: TGTGCCACCAACCAGGGACACACAGATACGCAGTATTTT. Translation gives CATNQGHTDTQYF.

The chain joins TRBV7-2 to TRBJ2-1; D is possibly TRBD2 (6 bases). CDR1 SGHTA and CDR2 FQGNSA come from the germline V gene. The CDR3 spans 13 residues. Trimming cost V 4 bases and J 8 bases, with 12 bases left between them. CDR3 DNA sequence: TGTGCCAGCAGCTCGCGACGGGGGTATGAGCAGTTCTTC. Its protein product is CASSSRRGYEQFF.

This clone has a handful of counts. V and J are TRBV30 and TRBJ1-5, with D possibly being TRBD1 (5 bases). CDR3 length equals 13 residues. CDR1 is GTSNPN and CDR2 is SVGIG in the germline V gene (reference sequence). Trimming pared 2 bases from V and 5 bases from J, leaving 10 bases between. For the CDR3, the DNA is TGTGCCTGGAGTCCCCAGGGTGATCAGCCCCAGCATTTT. Translation gives CAWSPQGDQPQHF.

J is TRBJ2-3 and V is TRBV5-1; 8 bases match TRBD1. The trim removed 8 bases at V and 1 base at J, leaving 6 bases unmatched. Germline assignment: CDR1 SGHRS and CDR2 YFSETQ. There are 14 residues in the CDR3. As DNA, the CDR3 is TGCGCCAGTTGTCCGGGACAGGGCACAGATACGCAGTATTTT. Translating gives CASCPGQGTDTQYF.

A few counts support this clone. V gene TRBV10-3 combines with J gene TRBJ1-2; 10 nucleotides align to TRBD1. Germline V gives CDR1 ENHRY, CDR2 SYGVKD. V lost 11 bases, J lost 6 bases, and 3 bases stayed unmatched. The length of the CDR3 is 11 residues. The CDR3 sequence: CALGQGDGYTF. In DNA, the CDR3 is TGTGCCCTAGGACAGGGGGATGGCTACACCTTC.